This TCR beta chain was sequenced during a study of Graves' ophthalmopathy and Graves' hyperthyroidism. RNA transcripts served as template for amplifying TCR beta CDR3 sequences. RT-PCR was first run with HTBI primers, then multiplex PCR in a second round. In TCRdb, the multiplex PCR reads were re-called with MiXCR into one record per CDR3 protein. Among around 590,000 distinct CDR3 sequences listed, under 40% were seen once. This clonotype appeared many times. The CDR3 is made up of 13 amino acids. The V gene end was trimmed by 0 bases and the J gene end by 6 bases; junction bases not matched to a gene: 0. Germline CDR1 MNHNY, CDR2 SVGAGI (reference sequence).

This chain uses TRBV6-6 with TRBJ1-2, with 8 bases fitting TRBD1. The origin of this receptor is an adult man with Graves' hyperthyroidism. The specimen was peripheral blood or thyroid tissue (not recorded which). CDR3 coding DNA: TGTGCCAGCAGTTACTCGACAGGGGATGGCTACACCTTC. Amino acid sequence: CASSYSTGDGYTF.